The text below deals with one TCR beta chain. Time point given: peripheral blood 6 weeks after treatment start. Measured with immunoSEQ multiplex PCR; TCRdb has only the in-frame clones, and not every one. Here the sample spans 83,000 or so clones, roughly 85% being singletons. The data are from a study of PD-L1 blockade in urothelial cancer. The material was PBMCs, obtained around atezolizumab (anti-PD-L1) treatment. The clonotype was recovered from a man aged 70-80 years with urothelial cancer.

CDR3 amino acids: CASSLGTERDTQYF. The CDR3 nucleotides read TGTGCCAGTAGTCTCGGGACAGAACGGGATACGCAGTATTTT. This chain connects TRBV19 to TRBJ2-3; 7 bases match TRBD1. CDR3 length: 14 residues. The ends lost 5 bases at V and 6 bases at J; junction bases unmatched: 8. Germline V CDR1 and CDR2: LNHDA, SQIVND (reference sequence).